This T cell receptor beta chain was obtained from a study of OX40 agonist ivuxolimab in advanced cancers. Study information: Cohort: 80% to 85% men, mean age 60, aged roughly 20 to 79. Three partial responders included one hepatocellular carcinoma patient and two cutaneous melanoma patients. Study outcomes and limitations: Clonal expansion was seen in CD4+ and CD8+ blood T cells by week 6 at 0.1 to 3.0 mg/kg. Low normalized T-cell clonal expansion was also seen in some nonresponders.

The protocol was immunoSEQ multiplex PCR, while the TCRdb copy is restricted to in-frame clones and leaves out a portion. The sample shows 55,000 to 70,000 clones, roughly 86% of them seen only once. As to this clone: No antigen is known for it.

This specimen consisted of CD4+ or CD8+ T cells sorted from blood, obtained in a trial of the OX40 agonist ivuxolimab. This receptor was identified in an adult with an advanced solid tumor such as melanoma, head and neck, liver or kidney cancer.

CDR3 DNA: TGTGCCAGCAGGCCGACTAGCCCCGGGGAGCTGTTTTTT. This sequence encodes CASRPTSPGELFF. The chain recombines TRBV27 with TRBJ2-2; 7 bases agree with TRBD2. The CDR3 is 13 amino acids. Germline trimming cut 6 bases from V and 6 bases from J; bases unmatched to any gene: 4. Germline values: CDR1 MNHEY, CDR2 SMNVEV (reference sequence).